Shown below are 20 T cell receptor beta chains from a single sample sequenced in a study of blood T cell repertoires in COVID-19. The table came from immunoSEQ multiplex PCR; TCRdb's copy has only in-frame clones and leaves some out. The top ten hold 6.5% to 9% of the sample, which has some 180,000 clones, 85% seen once. Sequencing was done on a sample of peripheral blood. The source is a woman aged 55-69 years with acute or convalescent COVID-19.

The chain joins TRBV6-5 to TRBJ1-2; no reliable D call. Germline V CDR1 and CDR2: MNHEY, SVGAGI. The CDR3 is made up of 15 amino acids. The germline V and J ends were trimmed by 6 bases and 3 bases, with 17 bases remaining between them. The CDR3 spells CASSRLPPPDYGYTF. DNA for the CDR3: TGTGCCAGCAGCCGACTCCCACCCCCTGACTATGGCTACACCTTC.

V is TRBV7-8 and J is TRBJ2-1; the D is unclear. CDR3 length equals 16 residues. V dropped 5 bases and J dropped 5 bases, with 19 bases sitting between them. Germline V gene lookup returns CDR1 SGHVS and CDR2 FQNEAQ. CDR3 amino acids: CASSPRPGSTHNEQFF. CDR3 in DNA: TGTGCCAGCAGCCCGCGGCCTGGGTCCACCCACAATGAGCAGTTCTTC. Using reference TRBV7-8 and TRBJ2-1 for the parts outside the CDR3, the full variable domain is GAGVSQSPRYKVAKRGQDVALRCDPISGHVSLFWYQQALGQGPEFLTYFQNEAQLDKSGLPSDRFFAERPEGSVSTLKIQRTQQEDSAVYLCASSPRPGSTHNEQFFGPGTRLTVL.

The chain uses TRBV7-9 and TRBJ2-3; TRBD2 matches 7 bases. The CDR3 loop spans 14 amino acids. V was clipped by 4 bases and J by 1 base; unmatched bases: 2. Germline CDR1 is SEHNR and CDR2 is FQNEAQ (reference sequence). The CDR3 spells CASSSRGGTDTQYF. The CDR3 coding sequence is TGTGCCAGCAGCTCTCGGGGGGGCACAGATACGCAGTATTTT.

This chain links TRBV19 with TRBJ1-2; 9 bases are shared with TRBD1. The CDR3 covers 15 residues. Germline V gene lookup returns CDR1 LNHDA and CDR2 SQIVND (reference sequence). V lost 3 bases and J lost 3; bases outside the gene matches: 5. CDR3 residues: CASSIPGTGHYGYTF. In nucleotides, the CDR3 is TGTGCCAGTAGTATCCCCGGGACAGGGCACTATGGCTACACCTTC.

The chain uses TRBV28 and TRBJ2-2; TRBD2 matches 14 bases. This CDR3 contains 19 residues. Trimming took 6 bases from V and 4 from J; bases not matched to a gene: 13. The germline V gene has CDR1 MDHEN and CDR2 SYDVKM. CDR3 coding DNA: TGTGCCAGCAGGCCCACCACAGGACTAGCGGGAGGTGGCACCGGGGAGCTGTTTTTT. It translates to CASRPTTGLAGGGTGELFF.

The rearrangement uses TRBV13 and TRBJ2-7; D remains ambiguous. Germline V gene lookup returns CDR1 PRHDT and CDR2 FYEKMQ (reference sequence). Trimming left V 5 bases short and J 0 bases short, with 11 bases between. This CDR3 contains 14 residues. CDR3 DNA sequence: TGTGCCAGCAGCAAAGGAAGGAGCTCCTACGAGCAGTACGTC. It encodes CASSKGRSSYEQYV.

This sequence joins TRBV14 and TRBJ1-2; tentatively, D is TRBD1 (5 bases). Looked up from germline, CDR1 is SGHDN and CDR2 is FVKESK. The CDR3 loop spans 14 amino acids. Trimming removed 1 base at V and 7 bases at J, with 13 bases between. CDR3 residues: CASSQVPGMGGYTF. The DNA for the CDR3 is TGTGCCAGCAGCCAAGTTCCAGGGATGGGTGGCTACACCTTC.

The chain employs TRBV11-3 and TRBJ2-5; D gene uncertain. The V and J ends lost 0 bases and 3 bases respectively, with 11 bases between them. In germline, CDR1 is SGHNT, CDR2 YENEEA. The CDR3 is 15 amino acids. DNA of the CDR3: TGTGCCAGCAGCTTAGACGCTGGGCCAGAAGAGACCCAGTACTTC. Its protein is CASSLDAGPEETQYF.

The DNA of the CDR3 is TGCAGTGCTAGTAAAGGACAGGGGGGCACTGAAGCTTTCTTT. Residues: CSASKGQGGTEAFF. V and J are TRBV20-1 and TRBJ1-1, with 10 bases identical to TRBD1. From germline, CDR1 is DFQATT and CDR2 SNEGSKA (reference sequence). The V segment lost 3 bases and the J segment 4 bases; nucleotides outside the gene matches: 5. This CDR3 is 14 amino acids long.

The sample holds one count of this clone. The chain has TRBV6-6 and TRBJ1-6; 8 positions match TRBD1. CDR1 is MNHNY and CDR2 is SVGAGI in the germline V gene (reference sequence). The junction had 21 bases not matched to a gene; V was cut back by 6 bases and J by 5 bases. The CDR3 consists of 20 residues. Here the CDR3 DNA reads TGTGCCAGCAGCTACGAGCCTCCGGGACAGGCGCCTACGGATAATTCACCCCTCCACTTT. Protein: CASSYEPPGQAPTDNSPLHF.

The rearrangement links TRBV9 to TRBJ1-1; D remains unclear. CDR3 size: 16 residues. Looked up from germline, CDR1 is SGDLS and CDR2 is YYNGEE. V lost 0 bases, J lost 4 bases, and 16 bases lay in between. The CDR3 bases are TGTGCCAGCAGCGTAGGAACCCAATTCGAGGTCACTGAAGCTTTCTTT. Its protein is CASSVGTQFEVTEAFF.

This clone was recorded a few times. This chain uses TRBV3-1 (or the pseudogene TRBV3-2) with TRBJ2-7, with 9 bases lining up with TRBD2. The CDR3 is made up of 14 amino acids. CDR1 LGHDT and CDR2 YNNKEL come from the germline V gene (reference sequence). V gave up 4 bases and J gave up 7 bases; unmatched junction bases: 8. The CDR3 reads CASSPLAGRFEQYF. The DNA for the CDR3 is TGTGCCAGCAGCCCTCTAGCGGGAAGGTTTGAGCAGTACTTC.

The V call is TRBV7-2, the J call TRBJ2-1; D not resolved. V lost 5 bases to trimming and J lost 2 bases, with 13 bases between them. This CDR3 contains 15 residues. The germline V gene has CDR1 SGHTA and CDR2 FQGNSA. CDR3 loop: CASSAASIPYNEQFF. The CDR3, as DNA: TGTGCCAGCAGCGCGGCGAGCATCCCCTACAATGAGCAGTTCTTC.

On this clone: The junction shows a germline mismatch at one end, possibly a read error. The chain joins TRBV7-7 to TRBJ2-5; weak D call: TRBD2 (5 bases). The germline V gene has CDR1 SSHAT and CDR2 FNYEAQ (reference sequence). This CDR3 comprises 15 residues. Here the CDR3 reads CASSLEADPSWTQYF. The CDR3 DNA follows: TGTGCTAGCAGCTTAGAAGCGGATCCGAGTTGGACCCAGTACTTC.

The V gene is TRBV28, the J gene TRBJ2-1; tentatively, D is TRBD1 (5 bases). CDR3 length equals 15 residues. Germline V gives CDR1 MDHEN, CDR2 SYDVKM. V lost 5 bases and J lost 6, with 17 bases in between. This CDR3 is CASSPRKGWTNEQFF. The CDR3 nucleotides read TGTGCCAGCAGTCCCCGAAAGGGGTGGACCAATGAGCAGTTCTTC.

The V and J genes are TRBV18 and TRBJ2-2; 13 bases match TRBD2. This CDR3 comprises 19 residues. The V segment lost 2 bases and the J segment 7 bases; nucleotides outside the gene matches: 13. Per germline, CDR1 KGHSH and CDR2 LQKENI. The CDR3 DNA sequence: TGTGCCAGCTCACCAGGACGGACTAGCGGGAGAGGAAGAGACGGGGAGCTGTTTTTT. Amino acids: CASSPGRTSGRGRDGELFF.

This chain connects TRBV20-1 to TRBJ1-1; D is unresolved. Germline V gives CDR1 DFQATT, CDR2 SNEGSKA (reference sequence). Trimming removed 3 bases from V and 1 base from J, with 3 bases in between. The CDR3 runs to 11 residues. CDR3 nucleotide sequence: TGCAGTGCTAGCAGGAACACTGAAGCTTTCTTT. Amino acids: CSASRNTEAFF.

In its sample, this clone was seen once. The CDR3 DNA follows: TGTGCCAGCAGCGTTGGAGGAAGGTACTATGGCTACACCTTC. Translated: CASSVGGRYYGYTF. This chain uses TRBV5-4 with TRBJ1-2; D is unresolved. Trimming cost V 4 bases and J 3 bases, with 13 bases left between them. CDR3 length: 14 residues. The germline CDR1 and CDR2 sequences are SGHNT and YYREEE (reference sequence). The full variable domain, completed using reference TRBV5-4 and TRBJ1-2, is ETGVTQSPTHLIKTRGQQVTLRCSSQSGHNTVSWYQQALGQGPQFIFQYYREEENGRGNFPPRFSGLQFPNYSSELNVNALELDDSALYLCASSVGGRYYGYTFGSGTRLTVV.

The rearrangement links TRBV27 to TRBJ2-2, with 8 bases aligning to TRBD1. The germline V gene has CDR1 MNHEY and CDR2 SMNVEV (reference sequence). The CDR3 has 14 residues. After removal of 7 bases from V and 1 base from J, the junction contained 2 bases not matched to a gene. DNA for the CDR3: TGTGCCAGCACTGGACAGGGGAACACCGGGGAGCTGTTTTTT. Translating it yields CASTGQGNTGELFF.

The chain employs TRBV27 and TRBJ2-7; 7 bases match TRBD1. V lost 5 bases, J lost 5 bases, and 15 bases stayed unmatched. There are 16 residues in the CDR3. Per the germline V gene, CDR1 is MNHEY and CDR2 is SMNVEV (reference sequence). The DNA of the CDR3 is TGTGCCAGCAGTCCCCCAACCGGGACAGTGCGACACGAGCAGTACTTC. This codes for CASSPPTGTVRHEQYF.